Presented here are 25 T cell receptor beta chains from one specimen sequenced in a study of blood T cell repertoires in COVID-19. The method was immunoSEQ multiplex PCR; TCRdb's version includes in-frame clones alone and lacks a portion of them. This table has 120,000 to 150,000 clones, about 80% appearing once. What was sequenced was PBMCs or T cells enriched from blood (not recorded which). These receptors were taken from a woman between 18 and 29 years old who had been exposed to COVID-19.

This clone was found a few times. This chain uses TRBV11-1 with TRBJ1-2; a weak D match, TRBD1 (6 bases). From germline, CDR1 is SGHAT and CDR2 FQDESV (reference sequence). The V gene lost 4 bases and the J gene lost 6 bases, with 21 bases spanning the gap. The CDR3 runs 16 residues. CDR3 loop: CASSWGRMDLEDGYTF. The DNA for the CDR3 is TGTGCCAGCAGCTGGGGGCGCATGGACCTCGAGGATGGCTACACCTTC. Combining the CDR3 with reference TRBV11-1 and TRBJ1-2 gives the whole variable domain EAEVAQSPRYKITEKSQAVAFWCDPISGHATLYWYRQILGQGPELLVQFQDESVVDDSQLPKDRFSAERLKGVDSTLKIQPAELGDSAMYLCASSWGRMDLEDGYTFGSGTRLTVV.

V and J are TRBV28 and TRBJ1-2, with a tentative D call TRBD1 (6 bases). This CDR3 spans 14 amino acids. Germline CDR1 MDHEN, CDR2 SYDVKM. The V end was cut by 6 bases, the J end by 4 bases, with 15 bases between. The CDR3 spells CASSYQQGSYGYTF. DNA of the CDR3: TGTGCCAGCAGCTATCAACAGGGCTCCTATGGCTACACCTTC.

This clone came up a few times. The chain joins TRBV2 to TRBJ1-2; D perhaps matches TRBD1 (6 bases). The CDR3 extends over 14 amino acids. Trimming pared 6 bases from V and 4 bases from J, leaving 15 bases between. Germline CDR1 is SNHLY and CDR2 is FYNNEI. DNA for the CDR3: TGTGCCAGCAGCGCCCGTCAGGGGATCTATGGCTACACCTTC. Protein product: CASSARQGIYGYTF.

The sample holds one count of this clone. This chain uses TRBV7-9 with TRBJ1-1, with 7 nucleotides matching TRBD1. The CDR3 totals 14 residues. The germline CDR1 and CDR2 sequences are SEHNR and FQNEAQ (reference sequence). With 3 bases clipped from V and 5 bases from J, the junction kept 6 bases outside the gene matches. The CDR3: CASSFSTGETEAFF. For the CDR3, the DNA is TGTGCCAGCAGCTTTTCCACAGGGGAAACTGAAGCTTTCTTT.

The rearrangement links TRBV28 to TRBJ2-7, with 8 bases identical to TRBD1. The trim removed 5 bases at V and 7 bases at J, leaving 10 bases unmatched. This CDR3 region has 14 residues. Per the germline V gene, CDR1 is MDHEN and CDR2 is SYDVKM. CDR3 sequence reads: CASSRGTGFWEQYF. CDR3 nucleotides: TGTGCCAGCAGTCGGGGGACAGGCTTCTGGGAGCAGTACTTC.

The chain recombines TRBV7-6 with TRBJ1-2; the D gene is possibly TRBD1 (5 bases). The germline V gene has CDR1 SGHVS and CDR2 FNYEAQ. Trimming pared 1 base from V and 3 bases from J, leaving 9 bases between. The CDR3 is 14 amino acids. The CDR3 DNA follows: TGTGCCAGCAGCTTAGGAACGGGGGACTATGGCTACACCTTC. The encoded protein is CASSLGTGDYGYTF.

The chain uses TRBV5-6 and TRBJ2-7; D not certain. CDR1 and CDR2 from the germline V gene are SGHDT and YYEEEE. The CDR3 sequence is 13 residues long. The ends were cut back, 0 bases at V and 5 bases at J, with 9 bases in the middle. CDR3 DNA: TGTGCCAGCAGCTTGGTTGAAAGCCACGAGCAGTACTTC. This codes for CASSLVESHEQYF.

This clone showed up just a few times. The rearrangement links TRBV29-1 to TRBJ1-2; possibly TRBD1 for D (6 bases). Trimming left V 6 bases short and J 5 bases short, with 16 bases between. Germline CDR1 reads SQVTM; CDR2 reads ANQGSEA. CDR3 length: 13 amino acids. The CDR3 DNA sequence: TGCAGCGTGCCCCCTACAGGGACATATGGCTACACCTTC. This gives the protein CSVPPTGTYGYTF. Using reference TRBV29-1 and TRBJ1-2 for the parts outside the CDR3, the full variable domain is SAVISQKPSRDICQRGTSLTIQCQVDSQVTMMFWYRQQPGQSLTLIATANQGSEATYESGFVIDKFPISRPNLTFSTLTVSNMSPEDSSIYLCSVPPTGTYGYTFGSGTRLTVV.

This chain connects TRBV30 to TRBJ2-3; D ambiguous. The CDR3 sequence is 12 residues long. Looked up from germline, CDR1 is GTSNPN and CDR2 is SVGIG (reference sequence). V gave up 8 bases and J gave up 6 bases, with 15 bases separating them. CDR3 nucleotide sequence: TGTGCCCGCACCCGTCCCGGGGATACGCAGTATTTT. Amino acid sequence: CARTRPGDTQYF.

V is TRBV11-2 and J is TRBJ2-1, with TRBD2 matching 8 bases. V lost 5 bases to trimming and J lost 11 bases; unmatched junction nucleotides: 8. Germline values: CDR1 SGHAT, CDR2 FQNNGV. This CDR3 comprises 13 residues. The CDR3 nucleotides are TGTGCCAGCAGCACGCTCGGACTAGCCCAGCAGTTCTTC. Translating it yields CASSTLGLAQQFF.

The count of this clone is one. The chain joins TRBV30 to TRBJ2-5; 12 bases align to TRBD1. V was pared by 2 bases and J by 4 bases, with 14 bases of the junction left unmatched. CDR1 is GTSNPN, CDR2 SVGIG, per germline (reference sequence). This CDR3 comprises 18 residues. The CDR3 nucleotides read TGTGCCTGGAGTTCCCCACTTATCCGGGACAGGGGGCGAGAGACCCAGTACTTC. Translating gives CAWSSPLIRDRGRETQYF.

This chain uses TRBV7-9 with TRBJ2-1; 7 bases line up with TRBD1. V was clipped by 11 bases and J by 4 bases; unmatched bases: 5. There are 12 residues in the CDR3. CDR1 and CDR2 (germline): SEHNR, FQNEAQ (reference sequence). CDR3 DNA: TGTGCCGGTTCGACAGGGTACAATGAGCAGTTCTTC. It is translated as CAGSTGYNEQFF.

V usage is TRBV27 and J usage is TRBJ1-1; D might be TRBD1 (5 bases). The CDR3 runs 14 residues. The germline V and J ends were trimmed by 0 bases and 5 bases, with 10 bases remaining between them. Germline CDR1 is MNHEY and CDR2 is SMNVEV (reference sequence). The chain's CDR3 is CASSLSTSGTEAFF. Written as DNA, the CDR3 is TGTGCCAGCAGTTTATCGACTTCAGGGACTGAAGCTTTCTTT.

This chain uses TRBV2 with TRBJ1-2; 12 bases are a match to TRBD1. The CDR3 has 15 residues. V trimming: 7 bases; J trimming: 6 bases; junction bases outside the gene matches: 9. From germline, CDR1 is SNHLY and CDR2 FYNNEI. The CDR3 sequence: CASTGDRGRGNGYTF. The CDR3 region has the DNA TGTGCCAGCACTGGGGACAGGGGGCGAGGGAATGGCTACACCTTC.

The chain couples TRBV29-1 to TRBJ2-7; 9 bases are shared with TRBD2. J was trimmed by 2 bases and V by 7 bases; bases with no gene match: 6. This CDR3 contains 13 residues. In germline, CDR1 is SQVTM, CDR2 ANQGSEA. The CDR3 nucleotides read TGCAGCGCCGAAGCGGGAGGCACCTACGAGCAGTACTTC. It is translated as CSAEAGGTYEQYF.

V is TRBV27 and J is TRBJ2-7; 11 positions agree with TRBD2. With V trimmed by 3 bases and J by 0 bases, 1 base remained unmatched. Germline values: CDR1 MNHEY, CDR2 SMNVEV (reference sequence). This CDR3 is built from 15 residues. Written as DNA, the CDR3 is TGTGCCAGCAGTTTGACTAGCGGGGTCTCCTACGAGCAGTACTTC. As protein: CASSLTSGVSYEQYF.

This chain uses TRBV6-4 with TRBJ1-4, with 7 bases that match TRBD1. Germline V gene sequence: CDR1 MRHNA, CDR2 SNTAGT. J gave up 7 bases and V 6 bases, and 5 bases lay outside the gene matches. The CDR3 extends over 13 amino acids. CDR3 DNA sequence: TGTGCCAGCAGCCGGGACAGAGGTGAAAAACTGTTTTTT. Its protein is CASSRDRGEKLFF.

The chain joins TRBV19 to TRBJ2-7, with TRBD1 matching over 10 bases. The germline CDR1 and CDR2 sequences are LNHDA and SQIVND (reference sequence). After removal of 5 bases from V and 3 bases from J, the junction contained 4 bases not matched to a gene. The CDR3 runs to 14 residues. The CDR3 DNA reads as TGTGCCAGTAGTGTCCGGGACAGGGGCTACGAGCAGTACTTC. This codes for CASSVRDRGYEQYF.

The chain couples TRBV5-5 to TRBJ2-7; 14 nucleotides line up with TRBD2. The junction had 3 bases not matched to a gene; V was cut back by 1 base and J by 6 bases. Germline V gene data show CDR1 as SGHKS and CDR2 as YYEKEE (reference sequence). This CDR3 is 15 amino acids long. The CDR3 nucleotides are TGTGCCAGCAGCTTGCCGGGACTAGCGGGAGTCGAGCAGTACTTC. Its translation is CASSLPGLAGVEQYF.

The CDR3 region has the DNA TGTGCCAGCAGTTACTCGAGGCGGGAGGGCCAGTACTTC. It is translated as CASSYSRREGQYF. V is TRBV6-5 and J is TRBJ2-5; 9 bases agree with TRBD2. The V gene's germline CDR1 is MNHEY and CDR2 SVGAGI. The V gene end was trimmed by 0 bases and the J gene end by 10 bases; junction bases not matched to a gene: 3. The CDR3 is 13 residues long.

This clone was seen only once. The chain recombines TRBV4-3 with TRBJ2-1; TRBD2 matches at 12 bases. This CDR3 contains 16 residues. Germline V gene data show CDR1 as LGHNA and CDR2 as YSLEER. Trimming cost V 1 base and J 4 bases; bases outside gene matches: 2. The CDR3 here is CASSQGLAGAYNEQFF. CDR3 bases: TGCGCCAGCAGCCAAGGACTAGCGGGAGCTTACAATGAGCAGTTCTTC.

The chain employs TRBV28 and TRBJ1-2; the D gene is possibly TRBD1 (6 bases). This CDR3 is 15 amino acids long. Germline-derived CDR1 and CDR2 are MDHEN and SYDVKM. Between the trimmed V and J ends, which lost 4 bases and 6 bases, there was a span of 18 bases. The CDR3 sequence is CASSSGWGLDHGYTF. CDR3 coding DNA: TGTGCCAGCAGTTCCGGCTGGGGGCTGGATCATGGCTACACCTTC.

The V and J genes are TRBV6-5 and TRBJ1-1; perhaps TRBD1 as D (6 bases). Germline values: CDR1 MNHEY, CDR2 SVGAGI. There are 12 residues in the CDR3. Trimming took 7 bases from V and 10 from J, leaving 16 bases between them. CDR3 in amino acids: CASISSDRRAFF. The CDR3 DNA is TGTGCCAGCATTTCCTCAGACAGGCGAGCTTTCTTT.

V gene TRBV30 combines with J gene TRBJ2-3, with no clear D. Looked up from germline, CDR1 is GTSNPN and CDR2 is SVGIG (reference sequence). The CDR3 contains 16 residues. Written as DNA, the CDR3 is TGTGCTTCTGGAGCTCTCACGATACTCTACACAGATACGCAGTATTTT. It encodes CASGALTILYTDTQYF.

This clone was seen a few times. The rearrangement joins TRBV5-1 to TRBJ2-1; maybe TRBD2 (6 bases). V was clipped by 8 bases and J by 1 base, with 16 bases between them. The CDR3 spans 15 residues. CDR1 and CDR2 from the germline V gene are SGHRS and YFSETQ. The CDR3 here is CASTPGTHSYNEQFF. The CDR3 DNA reads TGCGCCAGTACCCCGGGGACTCATTCCTACAATGAGCAGTTCTTC.